A single sample gave rise to the 2 T cell receptor beta chains below, sequenced in a study of cytomegalovirus exposure and HLA in healthy donors. 13 Jbeta primers and 60 Vbeta primers were used for the PCR. Using immunoSEQ multiplex PCR, the repertoire was profiled, and TCRdb retains in-frame clones only, with some absent. The sample holds roughly 150,000 clones, approximately 9% seen once. Sequenced input: PBMCs. These receptors all stem from a male donor in good health and CMV-seronegative.

There are a few counts of this clone. This rearrangement joins TRBV28 to TRBJ1-6, with D maybe TRBD1 (6 bases). Germline V gives CDR1 MDHEN, CDR2 SYDVKM. Trimming left V 10 bases short and J 0 bases short, with 19 bases between. The CDR3 loop spans 17 amino acids. CDR3 loop: CATADAGVISYNSPLHF. The CDR3 DNA reads TGTGCCACCGCGGACGCAGGGGTAATCTCCTATAATTCACCCCTCCACTTT.

Remarks on this clone: Germline and junction disagree at one end, which may indicate a read error. The chain links TRBV9 to TRBJ2-3; 9 bases are a match to TRBD2. Germline V gene lookup returns CDR1 SGDLS and CDR2 YYNGEE. The CDR3 length is 16 residues. CDR3 sequence reads: CASSDRLAESTDKQYF. The DNA for the CDR3 is TGTGCCAGCAGCGACCGACTAGCGGAAAGCACAGATAAGCAGTATTTT.